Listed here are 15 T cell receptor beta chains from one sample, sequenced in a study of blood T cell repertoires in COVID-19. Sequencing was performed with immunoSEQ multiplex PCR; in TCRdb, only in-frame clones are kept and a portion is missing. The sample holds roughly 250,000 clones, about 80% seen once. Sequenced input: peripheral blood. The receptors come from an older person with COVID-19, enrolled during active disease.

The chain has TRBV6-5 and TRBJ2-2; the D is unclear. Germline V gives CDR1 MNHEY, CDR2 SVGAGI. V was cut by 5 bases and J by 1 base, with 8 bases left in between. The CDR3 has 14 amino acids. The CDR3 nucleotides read TGTGCCAGCAGTAGAGCAGGGAACACCGGGGAGCTGTTTTTT. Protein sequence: CASSRAGNTGELFF.

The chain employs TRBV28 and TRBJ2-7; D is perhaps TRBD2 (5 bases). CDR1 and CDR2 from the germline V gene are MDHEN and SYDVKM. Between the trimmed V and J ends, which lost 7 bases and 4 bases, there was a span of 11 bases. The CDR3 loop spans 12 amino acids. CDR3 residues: CASKEAGYEQYF. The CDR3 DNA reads TGTGCCAGCAAAGAGGCGGGTTACGAGCAGTACTTC.

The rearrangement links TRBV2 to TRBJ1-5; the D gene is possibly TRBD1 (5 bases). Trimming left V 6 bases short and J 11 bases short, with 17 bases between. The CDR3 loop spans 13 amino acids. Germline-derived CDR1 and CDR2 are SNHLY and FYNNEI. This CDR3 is CASRAEVGRSQHF. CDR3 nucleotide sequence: TGTGCCAGCAGGGCCGAGGTGGGGCGGTCCCAGCATTTT.

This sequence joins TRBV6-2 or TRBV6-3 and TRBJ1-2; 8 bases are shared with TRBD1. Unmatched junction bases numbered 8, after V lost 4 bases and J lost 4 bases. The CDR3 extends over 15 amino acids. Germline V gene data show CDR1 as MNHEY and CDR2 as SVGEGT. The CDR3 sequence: CASSSPGQELYGYTF. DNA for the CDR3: TGTGCCAGCAGTTCTCCGGGACAGGAGCTCTATGGCTACACCTTC.

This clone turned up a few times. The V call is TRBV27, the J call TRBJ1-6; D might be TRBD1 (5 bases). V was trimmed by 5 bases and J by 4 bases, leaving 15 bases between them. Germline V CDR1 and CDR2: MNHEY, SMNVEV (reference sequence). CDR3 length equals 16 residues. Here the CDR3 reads CASSQQGRGYNSPLHF. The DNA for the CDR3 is TGTGCCAGCAGTCAGCAGGGTAGGGGATATAATTCACCCCTCCACTTT.

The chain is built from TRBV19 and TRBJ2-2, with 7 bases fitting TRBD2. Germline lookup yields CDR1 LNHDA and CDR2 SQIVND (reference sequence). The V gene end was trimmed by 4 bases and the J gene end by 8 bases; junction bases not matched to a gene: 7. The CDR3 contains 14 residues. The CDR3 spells CASSTIAGTGELFF. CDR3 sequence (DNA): TGTGCCAGTAGTACCATAGCGGGTACTGGGGAGCTGTTTTTT.

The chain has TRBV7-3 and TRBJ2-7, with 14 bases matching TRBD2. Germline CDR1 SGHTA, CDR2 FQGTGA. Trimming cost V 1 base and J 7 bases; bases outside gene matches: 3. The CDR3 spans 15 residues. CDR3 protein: CASSLKGTSGGEQYF. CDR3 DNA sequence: TGTGCCAGCAGCTTAAAGGGGACTAGCGGGGGAGAGCAGTACTTC.

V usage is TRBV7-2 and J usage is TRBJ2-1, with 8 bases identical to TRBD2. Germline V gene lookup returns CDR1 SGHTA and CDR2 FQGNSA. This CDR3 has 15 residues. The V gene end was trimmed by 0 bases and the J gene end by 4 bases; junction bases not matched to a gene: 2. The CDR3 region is CASSLAASGYNEQFF. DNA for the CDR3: TGTGCCAGCAGCTTAGCGGCTAGCGGGTACAATGAGCAGTTCTTC.

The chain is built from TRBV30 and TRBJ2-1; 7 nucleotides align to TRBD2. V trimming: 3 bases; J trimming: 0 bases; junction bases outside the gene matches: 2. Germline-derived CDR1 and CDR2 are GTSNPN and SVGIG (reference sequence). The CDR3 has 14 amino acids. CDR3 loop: CAWRRESSYNEQFF. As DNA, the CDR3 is TGTGCCTGGAGGCGGGAGAGCTCCTACAATGAGCAGTTCTTC.

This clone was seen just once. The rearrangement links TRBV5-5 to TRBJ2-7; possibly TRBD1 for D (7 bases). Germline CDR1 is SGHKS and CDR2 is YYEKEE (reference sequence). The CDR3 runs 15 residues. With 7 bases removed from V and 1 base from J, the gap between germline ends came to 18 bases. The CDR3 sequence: CASGDFRGVSYEQYF. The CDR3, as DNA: TGTGCCAGCGGAGACTTCAGGGGGGTATCCTACGAGCAGTACTTC.

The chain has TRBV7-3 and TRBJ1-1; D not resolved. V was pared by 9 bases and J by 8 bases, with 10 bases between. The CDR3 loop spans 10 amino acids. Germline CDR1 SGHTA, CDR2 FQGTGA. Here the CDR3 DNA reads TGTGCCAGGGTGGTCAGGGAAGCTTTCTTT. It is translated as CARVVREAFF.

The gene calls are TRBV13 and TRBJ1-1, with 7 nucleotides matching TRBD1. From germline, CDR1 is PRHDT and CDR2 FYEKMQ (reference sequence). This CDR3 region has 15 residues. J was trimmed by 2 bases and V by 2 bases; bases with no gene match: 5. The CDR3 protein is CASSLQGVVNTEAFF. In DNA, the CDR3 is TGTGCCAGCAGCTTACAGGGGGTGGTAAACACTGAAGCTTTCTTT. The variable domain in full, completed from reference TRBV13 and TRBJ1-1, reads AAGVIQSPRHLIKEKRETATLKCYPIPRHDTVYWYQQGPGQDPQFLISFYEKMQSDKGSIPDRFSAQQFSDYHSELNMSSLELGDSALYFCASSLQGVVNTEAFFGQGTRLTVV.

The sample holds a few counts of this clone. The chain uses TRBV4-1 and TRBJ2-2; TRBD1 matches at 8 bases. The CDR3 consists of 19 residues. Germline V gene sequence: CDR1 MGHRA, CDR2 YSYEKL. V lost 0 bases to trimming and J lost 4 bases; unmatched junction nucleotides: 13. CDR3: CASSQEGGGRGLTTGELFF. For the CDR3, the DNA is TGCGCCAGCAGCCAAGAGGGAGGAGGCAGGGGGCTAACCACCGGGGAGCTGTTTTTT.

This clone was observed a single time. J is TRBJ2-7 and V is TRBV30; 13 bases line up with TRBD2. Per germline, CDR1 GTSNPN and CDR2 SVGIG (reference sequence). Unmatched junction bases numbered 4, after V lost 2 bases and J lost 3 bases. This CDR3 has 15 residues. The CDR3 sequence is CAWSRGLAGDYEQYF. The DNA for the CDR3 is TGTGCCTGGAGTCGAGGACTAGCGGGGGACTACGAGCAGTACTTC.

CDR3 in amino acids: CASSDGRGGHNEQFF. The CDR3 bases are TGTGCCAGCAGTGACGGGCGGGGGGGCCACAATGAGCAGTTCTTC. The gene calls are TRBV6-4 and TRBJ2-1; 9 bases match TRBD2. CDR1 is MRHNA and CDR2 is SNTAGT in the germline V gene. V lost 2 bases and J lost 5; bases outside the gene matches: 4. This CDR3 has 15 residues.